This section outlines one TCR beta chain sequence together with its context. Its antigen is as yet unknown. The data belong to a study of follicular helper T cells after annual influenza vaccination. Libraries were prepared by immunoSEQ multiplex PCR; TCRdb keeps only in-frame clonotypes and omits some of them. This sample has around 8,700 clones, with more than 75% found just once. The time point was: 2015-2016 season, 7 days after influenza vaccination. Cells are cTfh (non-naive CD4+CXCR5+PD-1+), split by ICOS and CD38 into double-positive or double-negative. Germline trimming cut 5 bases from V and 4 bases from J; bases unmatched to any gene: 7. The CDR3 has 16 amino acids. Germline CDR1 SGHVS, CDR2 FQNEAQ. Study outcomes and limitations: Just roughly 9-22% of cells analyzed had recovered productive TCRB sequences.

The sequence was collected from an adult who received the influenza vaccine. This chain uses TRBV7-8 with TRBJ2-5, with 13 bases fitting TRBD2. The sequencing used CXCR5+ CD38- circulating T follicular helper cells from blood, collected 7 days after influenza vaccination. The sample's subset: circulating Tfh, non-naive CD4+CXCR5+PD-1+ (ICOS+CD38+ or ICOS-CD38-). The CDR3 is CASSPSLAGGGETQYF. CDR3 nucleotide sequence: TGTGCCAGCAGCCCGTCACTAGCGGGGGGGGGAGAGACCCAGTACTTC.